This T cell receptor (beta chain) is drawn from a study of control samples from healthy donors and cancer patients. The V gene's germline CDR1 is GTSNPN and CDR2 SVGIG (reference sequence). V lost 7 bases and J 3 bases, leaving 7 bases between the germline ends. The CDR3 contains 12 residues. The method was immunoSEQ multiplex PCR; TCRdb's version includes in-frame clones alone and lacks a portion of them. The data show under 95,000 clones, about nine tenths seen once. The chain has TRBV30 and TRBJ1-6; unclear D gene. Input material: blood. The sequence came from a woman aged 25-40 years in good health. CDR3 sequence: CASGFYNSPLHF. The CDR3 coding sequence is TGTGCCTCCGGGTTCTATAATTCACCCCTCCACTTT.